The T cell receptor beta chain described here comes from a study of T-cell memory formation after mild COVID-19. Across the whole study: Clusters of TCRs were largely donor specific.

In germline, CDR1 is MNHEY, CDR2 SVGAGI. The CDR3 has 14 amino acids. Trimming stripped 6 bases from V and 1 base from J, with 10 bases between. MiXCR, applied by TCRdb to the 5' RACE reads, yields one record per CDR3 protein. The sample holds 560,000 or so distinct CDR3 sequences, around a sixth seen once. As to this clonotype: The antigen remains undetermined.

Study-wide points: Proof of SARS-CoV-2 specificity was absent for the second-wave clones that crested on day 37. Cross-reactive memory seemingly joined, as some responding clones were found in pre-infection memory. The CD4+ clones that contracted clustered mainly within CM and EM, and the CD8+ clones concentrated in EMRA.

The V and J genes are TRBV6-5 and TRBJ1-5; D not resolved. Sequenced input: PBMCs or a T cell subset sorted from them (not recorded which). This TCR came from an adult woman who had mild COVID-19 (a few samples of this study predate the infection). Cell type and time point are not known. CDR3 in DNA: TGTGCCAGCAGGGGTGACCGGAGCAATCAGCCCCAGCATTTT. It is translated as CASRGDRSNQPQHF.